One and the same sample provided the 30 T cell receptor beta chains below, sequenced in a study of regulatory T cells in long-lasting Graves disease. The authors built TCR beta libraries using iRepertoire HTBI primers and Arm-PCR of CDR3 regions. TCRdb reanalysed the multiplex PCR reads using MiXCR and keeps one entry per CDR3 protein. Here the sample spans 200,000 to 250,000 distinct CDR3 sequences, around 20% being singletons. Time point here: newly diagnosed GD, antithyroid drugs for less than 3 months. Extracted RNA from PBMCs served as the source of the TCR library. The input for sequencing was peripheral blood mononuclear cells (PBMCs), taken at new diagnosis, from a patient treated with antithyroid drugs. The receptors come from a female donor with Graves disease.

There are many counts of this clonotype. The V gene is TRBV12-3 or TRBV12-4, the J gene TRBJ2-4, with TRBD1 matching over 10 bases. V lost 3 bases, J lost 4 bases, and 3 bases stayed unmatched. The CDR3 consists of 15 residues. DNA for the CDR3: TGTGCCAGCAGTTTCCGACAGGGGGCTAAAAACATTCAGTACTTC. As protein: CASSFRQGAKNIQYF.

In its sample, this clonotype was seen many times. CDR3 DNA: TGTGCCACCAGTGAGTTTATCCTAGGGACAGAAGAGACCCAGTACTTC. Translating it yields CATSEFILGTEETQYF. The rearrangement uses TRBV24-1 and TRBJ2-5; 7 bases align to TRBD1. V shed 4 bases, J shed 3 bases, and the junction held 10 bases outside the gene matches. The CDR3 spans 16 residues. CDR1 is KGHDR and CDR2 is SFDVKD in the germline V gene.

Ten or more counts support this clonotype. The chain combines TRBV18 with TRBJ1-2; D perhaps matches TRBD1 (6 bases). The V gene lost 6 bases and the J gene lost 4 bases, with 12 bases spanning the gap. Germline-derived CDR1 and CDR2 are KGHSH and LQKENI. This CDR3 region has 13 residues. In nucleotides, the CDR3 is TGTGCCAGCTCGGAATCACAGGGCTATGGCTACACCTTC. Protein product: CASSESQGYGYTF.

This clonotype has at least ten counts. V usage is TRBV3-1 and J usage is TRBJ2-3; 8 bases align to TRBD2. This CDR3 region has 19 residues. V lost 5 bases to trimming and J lost 5 bases; unmatched junction nucleotides: 21. Germline lookup yields CDR1 LGHDT and CDR2 YNNKEL (reference sequence). CDR3 coding DNA: TGTGCCAGCAGCATTACTCAAGGGGGGGGACTAGGCTATGGAGATACGCAGTATTTT. Protein sequence: CASSITQGGGLGYGDTQYF.

This clonotype has ten or more counts. CDR3 in DNA: TGTGCCAGCAGCTTCCTCGGAGCAGGGGACACCGGGGAGCTGTTTTTT. It yields the protein CASSFLGAGDTGELFF. The chain combines TRBV5-6 with TRBJ2-2, with a tentative D call TRBD1 (6 bases). The CDR3 totals 16 residues. The V gene's germline CDR1 is SGHDT and CDR2 YYEEEE. The ends were cut back, 2 bases at V and 3 bases at J, with 14 bases in the middle.

This clonotype came up many times. This chain connects TRBV5-1 to TRBJ1-5; D possibly corresponds to TRBD1 (6 bases). Trimming shortened V by 1 base and J by 4 bases, and 12 bases separated the two germline ends. This CDR3 has 15 amino acids. Germline lookup yields CDR1 SGHRS and CDR2 YFSETQ. CDR3 in amino acids: CASSLSGHSNQPQHF. The CDR3 DNA reads TGCGCCAGCAGCTTGTCGGGACACAGTAATCAGCCCCAGCATTTT.

This clonotype was found many times. This chain links TRBV20-1 with TRBJ1-2; D remains unclear. V was shortened by 3 bases and J by 8 bases, with 10 bases between the two germline ends. Germline lookup yields CDR1 DFQATT and CDR2 SNEGSKA (reference sequence). The CDR3 loop spans 11 amino acids. The CDR3 region has the DNA TGCAGTGCTAGTATGCGGGTCGGCTACACCTTC. Its protein product is CSASMRVGYTF.

This clonotype was recorded many times. The chain has TRBV7-6 and TRBJ2-7, with 11 bases aligning to TRBD2. The V and J ends lost 1 base and 3 bases, in that order; junction bases with no gene match: 5. The length of the CDR3 is 16 residues. In germline, CDR1 is SGHVS, CDR2 FNYEAQ. The CDR3 here is CASSLEVAGGVYEQYF. In nucleotides, the CDR3 is TGTGCCAGCAGCTTAGAGGTAGCGGGAGGGGTCTACGAGCAGTACTTC.

This clonotype was observed a handful of times. The chain employs TRBV28 and TRBJ1-6; TRBD1 matches 7 bases. CDR3 size: 15 residues. V was pared by 5 bases and J by 10 bases, with 11 bases of the junction left unmatched. Germline-derived CDR1 and CDR2 are MDHEN and SYDVKM. The CDR3 spells CASSLPRQGHSPLHF. The DNA of the CDR3 is TGTGCCAGCAGTCTCCCCCGACAGGGACACTCACCCCTCCACTTT.

This clonotype was observed many times. The CDR3 DNA follows: TGTGCCAGCAGCTTCAGGTATAGCAATCAGCCCCAGCATTTT. It codes for CASSFRYSNQPQHF. The chain employs TRBV12-3 or TRBV12-4 and TRBJ1-5; D is uncertain. Trimming removed 6 bases at V and 0 bases at J, with 9 bases between. CDR3 length: 14 residues.

This clonotype was observed many times. The chain has TRBV20-1 and TRBJ2-5, with TRBD2 matching 9 bases. V shed 6 bases and J 7 bases; nucleotides not matched to a gene: 12. Germline CDR1 reads DFQATT; CDR2 reads SNEGSKA (reference sequence). The CDR3 has 14 residues. CDR3 loop: CSATGTSIVGTQYF. The CDR3, as DNA: TGCAGTGCAACCGGGACTAGCATAGTTGGGACCCAGTACTTC.

Points on this clonotype: Possible read error: a much larger clone is one base away. The chain recombines TRBV7-9 with TRBJ2-2; no definite D call. With 2 bases removed from V and 0 bases from J, the gap between germline ends came to 4 bases. The length of the CDR3 is 14 residues. The germline V gene encodes CDR1 SEHNR and CDR2 FQNEAQ (reference sequence). CDR3 sequence: CASSLNANTGELFF. Here the CDR3 DNA reads TGTGCCAGCAGCTTAAACGCGAACACCGGGGAGCTGTTTTTT.

There are many counts of this clonotype. This chain links TRBV4-1 with TRBJ1-2, with a possible D match to TRBD1 (5 bases). The CDR3 contains 16 residues. Germline loops: CDR1 MGHRA, CDR2 YSYEKL. The germline V and J ends were trimmed by 4 bases and 5 bases, with 20 bases remaining between them. CDR3 in amino acids: CASSLQAGPRRYGYTF. The CDR3 nucleotides read TGCGCCAGCAGCCTTCAGGCGGGGCCCCGGCGGTATGGCTACACCTTC.

The rearrangement links TRBV12-3 or TRBV12-4 to TRBJ2-6; 7 bases align to TRBD1. CDR3 length: 15 residues. With V trimmed by 6 bases and J by 6 bases, 8 bases remained unmatched. This CDR3 is CASSIDRDLANVLTF. As DNA, the CDR3 is TGTGCCAGCAGCATAGACAGGGATTTGGCCAACGTCCTGACTTTC.

This clonotype was counted only a few times. The chain employs TRBV10-3 and TRBJ2-5; 8 bases align to TRBD1. Trimming took 4 bases from V and 5 from J; bases not matched to a gene: 3. Per the germline V gene, CDR1 is ENHRY and CDR2 is SYGVKD. The CDR3 has 13 amino acids. The chain's CDR3 is CAISGDRGETQYF. As DNA, the CDR3 is TGTGCCATCAGTGGTGACAGGGGCGAGACCCAGTACTTC.

Ten or more counts support this clonotype. The CDR3 sequence is CSAREYDTPRDTQYF. The DNA for the CDR3 is TGCAGTGCTAGAGAGTATGACACCCCGAGGGATACGCAGTATTTT. The J gene is TRBJ2-3, the V gene TRBV20-1; D is uncertain. CDR1 and CDR2 (germline): DFQATT, SNEGSKA (reference sequence). The CDR3 runs to 15 residues. V was pared by 0 bases and J by 6 bases, with 16 bases between.

This clonotype occurred many times. This chain joins TRBV6-1 and TRBJ2-7, with D uncertain. Trimming took 6 bases from V and 6 from J, leaving 12 bases between them. This CDR3 has 12 residues. From germline, CDR1 is MNHNS and CDR2 SASEGT. The CDR3 nucleotides read TGTGCCAGCAGCCTCACCCCTCGCGAGCAGTACTTC. It translates to CASSLTPREQYF.

The chain carries TRBV12-3 or TRBV12-4 and TRBJ2-3; no clear D. The CDR3 runs 12 residues. V gave up 3 bases and J gave up 6 bases, with 7 bases separating them. CDR3 region: CASSFRADTQYF. CDR3 in DNA: TGTGCCAGCAGTTTTAGGGCGGATACGCAGTATTTT.

This chain joins TRBV7-8 and TRBJ2-2; 8 positions agree with TRBD2. Unmatched junction bases numbered 3, after V lost 0 bases and J lost 3 bases. CDR3 size: 16 residues. Per the germline V gene, CDR1 is SGHVS and CDR2 is FQNEAQ. CDR3 sequence (DNA): TGTGCCAGCAGCTTAGCGGCGGGGGGCCACACCGGGGAGCTGTTTTTT. Amino acids: CASSLAAGGHTGELFF.

This clonotype was detected ten times or more. The chain employs TRBV20-1 and TRBJ2-1; 10 bases agree with TRBD2. There are 14 residues in the CDR3. Germline CDR1 and CDR2: DFQATT and SNEGSKA (reference sequence). The V gene end was trimmed by 4 bases and the J gene end by 7 bases; junction bases not matched to a gene: 7. The CDR3 loop reads CSAISGRNRNEQFF. In DNA form, the CDR3 reads TGCAGTGCTATTAGCGGGAGGAACCGGAATGAGCAGTTCTTC.

This clonotype was seen a handful of times. The chain couples TRBV4-1 to TRBJ1-1; TRBD1 aligns across 9 bases. This CDR3 is 17 amino acids long. The V segment lost 0 bases and the J segment 1 base; nucleotides outside the gene matches: 6. Germline V gene lookup returns CDR1 MGHRA and CDR2 YSYEKL. The DNA for the CDR3 is TGCGCCAGCAGCCAAGATTTCACAGGGGGCTGGAACACTGAAGCTTTCTTT. Protein: CASSQDFTGGWNTEAFF.

This clonotype was recorded a few times. The chain has TRBV6-1 and TRBJ2-6; possible D gene TRBD1, 7 bases. The CDR3 extends over 16 amino acids. Germline V gene sequence: CDR1 MNHNS, CDR2 SASEGT. The ends were cut back, 6 bases at V and 2 bases at J, with 14 bases in the middle. The CDR3 spells CASRRQGGTGANVLTF. Here the CDR3 DNA reads TGTGCCAGCAGACGACAGGGAGGAACTGGGGCCAACGTCCTGACTTTC.

The rearrangement links TRBV4-3 to TRBJ2-1, with 11 bases lining up with TRBD2. The CDR3 has 16 residues. The J segment lost 6 bases and the V segment lost 1 base, leaving 5 bases of the junction unmatched. CDR1 is LGHNA and CDR2 is YSLEER in the germline V gene. CDR3 loop: CASSQVASGGRNEQFF. As DNA, the CDR3 is TGCGCCAGCAGCCAAGTGGCTAGCGGGGGGCGCAATGAGCAGTTCTTC.

A note on this clonotype: A far larger clone differs by one base, so this is likely a read error. This rearrangement joins TRBV11-2 to TRBJ2-1; D may be TRBD2 (6 bases). Trimming pared 0 bases from V and 0 bases from J, leaving 9 bases between. Germline CDR1 and CDR2: SGHAT and FQNNGV. This CDR3 contains 16 residues. The CDR3 spells CASSLDGSASYNEQFF. Here the CDR3 DNA reads TGTGCCAGCAGCTTAGACGGGAGTGCCTCCTACAATGAGCAGTTCTTC. Using reference TRBV11-2 and TRBJ2-1 for the parts outside the CDR3, the full variable domain is EAGVAQSPRYKIIEKRQSVAFWCNPISGHATLYWYQQILGQGPKLLIQFQNNGVVDDSQLPKDRFSAERLKGVDSTLKIQPAKLEDSAVYLCASSLDGSASYNEQFFGPGTRLTVL.

This clonotype was recorded a few times. The chain is built from TRBV7-9 and TRBJ1-1; D remains unclear. CDR1 is SEHNR, CDR2 FQNEAQ, per germline (reference sequence). V gave up 4 bases and J gave up 0 bases, with 6 bases separating them. The CDR3 is made up of 13 amino acids. DNA for the CDR3: TGTGCCAGCAGCTCAGACATGAACACTGAAGCTTTCTTT. Encoded protein: CASSSDMNTEAFF.

This clonotype appeared many times. Here the CDR3 reads CASSSRDRAPKNIQYF. In DNA, the CDR3 is TGTGCCAGCAGCTCCCGGGACAGGGCGCCCAAAAACATTCAGTACTTC. The chain joins TRBV6-1 to TRBJ2-4, with 9 bases matching TRBD1. The CDR3 consists of 16 residues. In germline, CDR1 is MNHNS, CDR2 SASEGT. Trimming at V came to 6 bases and at J to 2 bases, leaving 8 bases not matched to a gene.

This clonotype was recorded at least ten times. The gene calls are TRBV5-5 and TRBJ2-1; 7 bases align to TRBD2. CDR3 length: 16 residues. Germline assignment: CDR1 SGHKS and CDR2 YYEKEE (reference sequence). V dropped 3 bases and J dropped 2; count of bases not matched to a gene: 8. CDR3 DNA: TGTGCCAGCAGCTCCCGGGGGAGCGGGGCCTACAATGAGCAGTTCTTC. This sequence encodes CASSSRGSGAYNEQFF.

This clonotype occurred a few times. The rearrangement uses TRBV10-3 and TRBJ1-2, with a possible D match to TRBD1 (5 bases). CDR1 and CDR2 from the germline V gene are ENHRY and SYGVKD. The CDR3 covers 13 residues. V shed 7 bases and J shed 6 bases, with 15 bases lying between them. The CDR3 nucleotides are TGTGCCATCACCCTAGAACAGGCGGATGGCTACACCTTC. Its protein product is CAITLEQADGYTF.

Ten or more counts support this clonotype. This rearrangement joins TRBV2 to TRBJ2-5; 8 nucleotides match TRBD2. V dropped 2 bases and J dropped 5; count of bases not matched to a gene: 7. CDR3 length: 15 residues. Germline V gene data show CDR1 as SNHLY and CDR2 as FYNNEI. CDR3 loop: CASSETSGRSETQYF. Written as DNA, the CDR3 is TGTGCCAGCAGTGAAACTAGCGGACGATCCGAGACCCAGTACTTC.

This clonotype showed up many times. The genes are TRBV7-6 and TRBJ2-5; D is undetermined. Trimming shortened V by 4 bases and J by 7 bases, and 13 bases separated the two germline ends. This CDR3 spans 13 amino acids. CDR1 SGHVS and CDR2 FNYEAQ come from the germline V gene. This CDR3 reads CASSSTQLGTQYF. The CDR3 region has the DNA TGTGCCAGCAGCTCGACTCAGTTGGGGACCCAGTACTTC.